This TCR beta chain was captured in a study of blood T cell repertoires in COVID-19. Study-wide context: From T cells, B-cell-depleted T cells, or PBMCs came the material, which was cDNA or gDNA.

Participants were aged about 18 to 90 years, lived in roughly 23 US areas, and enrolled virtually. Categorization into cohorts depended on clinical history that participants reported. Original data processing: Using reference gene primer amplification, nucleated cell counts were estimated. Profiled with immunoSEQ multiplex PCR; TCRdb holds only in-frame clones, not every one. V and J calls and clone size are as listed in that table; D and trimming were resolved from the DNA. The data hold over 350,000 clones, with approximately 87% observed a single time. The sample holds a few counts of this clone. The same CDR3 is also encoded by other DNA sequences in this sample. Germline trimming cut 5 bases from V and 3 bases from J; bases unmatched to any gene: 5. This CDR3 comprises 14 residues. Per germline, CDR1 SGHRS and CDR2 YFSETQ.

This clonotype originated in a young woman with acute COVID-19. Sequences were obtained from PBMCs or T cells enriched from blood (not recorded which). This chain joins TRBV5-1 and TRBJ1-3; 7 bases match TRBD1. The CDR3 DNA sequence: TGCGCCAGCAGTTCGGGACAGCTTGGAAACACCATATATTTT. This translates into CASSSGQLGNTIYF. The whole variable domain, remainder taken from reference TRBV5-1 and TRBJ1-3, is KAGVTQTPRYLIKTRGQQVTLSCSPISGHRSVSWYQQTPGQGLQFLFEYFSETQRNKGNFPGRFSGRQFSNSRSEMNVSTLELGDSALYLCASSSGQLGNTIYFGEGSWLTVV.